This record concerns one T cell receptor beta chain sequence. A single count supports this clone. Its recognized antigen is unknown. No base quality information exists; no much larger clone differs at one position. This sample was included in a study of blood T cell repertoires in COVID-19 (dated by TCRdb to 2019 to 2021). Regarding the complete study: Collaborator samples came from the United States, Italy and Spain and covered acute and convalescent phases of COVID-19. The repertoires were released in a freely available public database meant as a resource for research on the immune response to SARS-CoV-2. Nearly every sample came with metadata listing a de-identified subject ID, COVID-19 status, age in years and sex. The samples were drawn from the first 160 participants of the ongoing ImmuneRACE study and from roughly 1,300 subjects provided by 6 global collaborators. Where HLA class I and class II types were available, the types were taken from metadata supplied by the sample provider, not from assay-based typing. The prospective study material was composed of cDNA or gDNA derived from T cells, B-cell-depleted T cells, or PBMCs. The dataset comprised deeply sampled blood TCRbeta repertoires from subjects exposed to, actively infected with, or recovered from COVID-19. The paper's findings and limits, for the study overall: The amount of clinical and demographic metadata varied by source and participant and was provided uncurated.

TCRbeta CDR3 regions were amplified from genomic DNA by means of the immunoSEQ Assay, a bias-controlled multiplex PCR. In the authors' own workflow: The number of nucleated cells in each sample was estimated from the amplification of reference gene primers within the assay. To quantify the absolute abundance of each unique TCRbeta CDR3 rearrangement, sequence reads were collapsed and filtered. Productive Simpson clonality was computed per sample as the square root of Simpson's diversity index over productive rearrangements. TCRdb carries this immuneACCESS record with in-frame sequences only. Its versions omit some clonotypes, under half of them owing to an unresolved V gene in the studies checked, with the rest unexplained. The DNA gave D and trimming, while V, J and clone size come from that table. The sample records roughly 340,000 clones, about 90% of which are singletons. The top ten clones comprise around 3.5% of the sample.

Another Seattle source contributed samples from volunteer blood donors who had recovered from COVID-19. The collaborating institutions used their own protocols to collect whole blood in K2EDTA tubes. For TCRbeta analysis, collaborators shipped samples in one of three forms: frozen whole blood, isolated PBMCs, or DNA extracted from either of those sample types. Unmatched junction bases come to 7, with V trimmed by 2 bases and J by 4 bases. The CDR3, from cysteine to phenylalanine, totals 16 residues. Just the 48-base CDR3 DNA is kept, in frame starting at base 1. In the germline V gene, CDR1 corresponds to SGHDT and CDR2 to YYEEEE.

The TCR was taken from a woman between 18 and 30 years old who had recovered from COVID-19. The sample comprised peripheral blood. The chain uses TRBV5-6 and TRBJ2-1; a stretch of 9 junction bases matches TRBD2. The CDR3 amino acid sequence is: CASSLIAGVGYNEQFF. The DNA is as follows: TGTGCCAGCAGCTTAATAGCGGGAGTAGGGTACAATGAGCAGTTCTTC.